The 21 T cell receptor beta chains presented below share a single source sample, sequenced in a study of response to subunit inactivated influenza vaccine. TCRdb fed the RT-PCR reads into MiXCR, producing one record per CDR3 protein. The data contain hundreds of thousands of distinct CDR3 sequences, 10% to 15% of them seen just once; the ten biggest clones take up 10% to 15%. Sequencing used PBMCs from blood, obtained 40 to 50 days after vaccination. The source is a man aged 45-65 years who received an inactivated influenza vaccine.

The rearrangement uses TRBV6-2 or TRBV6-3 and TRBJ2-2, with 7 positions matching TRBD2. V gave up 0 bases and J gave up 6 bases; unmatched junction bases: 7. The germline V gene has CDR1 MNHEY and CDR2 SVGEGT. The CDR3 has 16 residues. The CDR3 coding sequence is TGTGCCAGCAGTTACTCCGGGACTATCATCTCCGGGGAGCTGTTTTTT. It translates to CASSYSGTIISGELFF.

The rearrangement joins TRBV29-1 to TRBJ1-1; 7 bases are shared with TRBD1. The CDR3 is made up of 13 amino acids. V trimming: 1 base; J trimming: 1 base; junction bases outside the gene matches: 0. The V gene's germline CDR1 is SQVTM and CDR2 ANQGSEA. CDR3 nucleotide sequence: TGCAGCGTTGAAGGGACAGGGAACACTGAAGCTTTCTTT. This gives the protein CSVEGTGNTEAFF.

This chain links TRBV15 with TRBJ1-4; D might be TRBD1 (5 bases). The CDR3 totals 15 residues. Germline-derived CDR1 and CDR2 are LNHNV and YYDKDF (reference sequence). The V end was cut by 5 bases, the J end by 7 bases, with 17 bases between. The CDR3 spells CATSRQVGPGEKLFF. The CDR3 DNA reads TGTGCCACCAGCCGTCAGGTGGGGCCGGGTGAAAAACTGTTTTTT.

This clonotype was observed at least ten times. The chain carries TRBV29-1 and TRBJ2-5, with D perhaps assigned TRBD1 or TRBD2 (5 bases each). Germline CDR1 and CDR2: SQVTM and ANQGSEA. This CDR3 is 12 amino acids long. V dropped 7 bases and J dropped 3 bases, with 12 bases sitting between them. This chain's CDR3 is CSAAGTKETQYF. The CDR3 DNA reads TGCAGCGCTGCCGGGACCAAAGAGACCCAGTACTTC.

The V call is TRBV12-3 or TRBV12-4, the J call TRBJ2-7, with a possible D match to TRBD2 (6 bases). CDR3 length: 18 amino acids. In DNA, the CDR3 is TGTACCTGCAGTTTACGCGCCCTTATGGATCGAGGGACTTACGAGCAGTACTTC. Protein sequence: CTCSLRALMDRGTYEQYF.

This rearrangement joins TRBV12-3 or TRBV12-4 to TRBJ2-3; D possibly uses TRBD1 or TRBD2 (5 bases each). The CDR3 contains 14 residues. V lost 6 bases and J 5 bases, leaving 15 bases between the germline ends. DNA for the CDR3: TGTGCCAGCAGGCCGGGGCTAGGTCTAGATACGCAGTATTTT. Its protein product is CASRPGLGLDTQYF.

J is TRBJ2-3 and V is TRBV7-2; TRBD2 agrees at 8 bases. J lost 4 bases, V lost 3 bases, and 6 bases had no gene match. CDR3 length equals 15 residues. Germline CDR1 SGHTA, CDR2 FQGNSA. The CDR3, as DNA: TGTGCCAGCAGCTTCACTAGCGGAGGGTCAGATACGCAGTATTTT. This sequence encodes CASSFTSGGSDTQYF.

This chain uses TRBV4-3 with TRBJ2-2, with D perhaps being TRBD1 or TRBD2 (6 bases each). Trimming shortened V by 2 bases and J by 8 bases, and 9 bases separated the two germline ends. The germline V gene has CDR1 LGHNA and CDR2 YSLEER. The CDR3 is made up of 13 amino acids. CDR3 nucleotide sequence: TGCGCCAGCAGCCAAACAGGGAGGGGGGAGCTGTTTTTT. As protein: CASSQTGRGELFF.

The chain couples TRBV2 to TRBJ1-3, with a possible D match to TRBD1 (5 bases). Germline assignment: CDR1 SNHLY and CDR2 FYNNEI. CDR3 size: 14 residues. V gave up 7 bases and J gave up 4 bases, with 14 bases separating them. For the CDR3, the DNA is TGTGCCAGCAAAGGGACTGTCTCGGGAAACACCATATATTTT. Residues: CASKGTVSGNTIYF.

V gene TRBV5-8 combines with J gene TRBJ2-1, with D tentatively TRBD1 (6 bases). CDR3 length: 15 amino acids. Germline-derived CDR1 and CDR2 are SGHTS and YDEGEE. Trimming left V 3 bases short and J 4 bases short, with 14 bases between. DNA for the CDR3: TGTGCCAGCAGCTATACAGGGTTTGGGTACAATGAGCAGTTCTTC. Translating gives CASSYTGFGYNEQFF.

This clonotype has a handful of counts. The genes are TRBV5-1 and TRBJ2-7; TRBD1 aligns across 9 bases. The germline V gene has CDR1 SGHRS and CDR2 YFSETQ. V shed 3 bases, J shed 0 bases, and the junction held 4 bases outside the gene matches. The CDR3 consists of 15 residues. In DNA form, the CDR3 reads TGCGCCAGCAGCTCCGGGACAGGGTACTCCTACGAGCAGTACTTC. Amino acid sequence: CASSSGTGYSYEQYF.

In this sample, this clonotype turned up a few times. The genes are TRBV5-1 and TRBJ2-7; D is uncertain. The germline CDR1 and CDR2 sequences are SGHRS and YFSETQ. This CDR3 contains 14 residues. V lost 2 bases, J lost 0 bases, and 9 bases lay in between. The CDR3 protein is CASSFGESSYEQYF. CDR3 bases: TGCGCCAGCAGCTTCGGCGAGAGCTCCTACGAGCAGTACTTC.

CDR3 sequence (DNA): TGTGCCAGCAGTTACTCACAGGGCTCTTACAATGAGCAGTTCTTC. It translates to CASSYSQGSYNEQFF. The V gene is TRBV6-5, the J gene TRBJ2-1; D possibly corresponds to TRBD1 (6 bases). Germline assignment: CDR1 MNHEY and CDR2 SVGAGI. CDR3 length equals 15 residues. The V end was cut by 0 bases, the J end by 4 bases, with 10 bases between.

This chain links TRBV5-1 with TRBJ2-2; a weak D match, TRBD2 (5 bases). CDR3 length: 17 residues. Per germline, CDR1 SGHRS and CDR2 YFSETQ. The V end lost 0 bases, the J end lost 3 bases, and 15 bases lay between the germline ends. The CDR3 here is CASSLALTSMDTGELFF. CDR3 in DNA: TGCGCCAGCAGCTTGGCCCTTACTAGTATGGACACCGGGGAGCTGTTTTTT.

This clonotype has only a few counts. The junction departs from germline at one end; a sequencing error may be responsible. The chain joins TRBV20-1 to TRBJ2-1; TRBD2 matches 7 bases. The CDR3 extends over 17 amino acids. Germline-derived CDR1 and CDR2 are DFQATT and SNEGSKA (reference sequence). The CDR3 sequence is CCARDRRASGVYNEQFF. DNA of the CDR3: TGCTGTGCTAGAGATCGCCGGGCGAGCGGGGTTTACAATGAGCAGTTCTTC.

Many counts were recorded for this clonotype. The chain carries TRBV29-1 and TRBJ2-1, with TRBD2 identical over 7 bases. This CDR3 is 14 amino acids long. V dropped 3 bases and J dropped 7; count of bases not matched to a gene: 9. Germline values: CDR1 SQVTM, CDR2 ANQGSEA. CDR3 sequence (DNA): TGCAGCGTTGAGTTGAGGCGGGAGTGGAATGAGCAGTTCTTC. Its translation is CSVELRREWNEQFF.

This chain links TRBV2 with TRBJ2-6; D unresolved. Looked up from germline, CDR1 is SNHLY and CDR2 is FYNNEI. V lost 7 bases, J lost 0 bases, and 10 bases lay in between. There are 15 residues in the CDR3. The CDR3 DNA follows: TGTGCCAGCATGTACAGTTCCTCTGGGGCCAACGTCCTGACTTTC. Encoded protein: CASMYSSSGANVLTF.

The chain recombines TRBV29-1 with TRBJ1-2, with TRBD1 matching 7 bases. Germline V gene lookup returns CDR1 SQVTM and CDR2 ANQGSEA. The junction had 12 bases not matched to a gene; V was cut back by 7 bases and J by 7 bases. The CDR3 covers 13 residues. In nucleotides, the CDR3 is TGCAGCGCACAGGAAGTTACAGGGGCTGGCTACACCTTC. Translation: CSAQEVTGAGYTF.

This clonotype appeared a few times. The V gene is TRBV10-1, the J gene TRBJ2-2; 7 nucleotides agree with TRBD1. V shed 5 bases and J 7 bases; nucleotides not matched to a gene: 7. The CDR3 contains 14 residues. Germline V gives CDR1 WNHNN, CDR2 SYGVQD (reference sequence). The CDR3: CASSTGQSRGELFF. CDR3 in DNA: TGCGCCAGCAGTACGGGACAGTCCCGCGGGGAGCTGTTTTTT.

The V and J genes are TRBV5-1 and TRBJ2-2, with a possible D match to TRBD1 (6 bases). Trimming cost V 4 bases and J 6 bases, with 13 bases left between them. The CDR3 runs 14 residues. The germline V gene has CDR1 SGHRS and CDR2 YFSETQ. The CDR3 nucleotides read TGCGCCAGCAGCCCCCAGGGGAGCGCCGGGGAGCTGTTTTTT. This translates into CASSPQGSAGELFF.

This clonotype was found many times. The V and J genes are TRBV11-2 and TRBJ2-5, with D possibly being TRBD2 (6 bases). Germline-derived CDR1 and CDR2 are SGHAT and FQNNGV. The CDR3 length is 14 residues. V was clipped by 4 bases and J by 4 bases, with 13 bases between them. CDR3 nucleotide sequence: TGTGCCAGCAGCTCAGAGCGGGTAGGAGAGACCCAGTACTTC. Protein: CASSSERVGETQYF.